This TCR beta chain was sequenced during a study of T-cell memory formation after mild COVID-19. TCRdb redid the calling of the 5' RACE reads with MiXCR, one entry per CDR3 protein. In the table there are 380,000 or so distinct CDR3 sequences, approximately 13% of which are singletons. General study findings and limits: The study found contracting CD4+ clones mainly in CM and EM and contracting CD8+ clones in EMRA. Unconfirmed was the SARS-CoV-2 specificity of second-wave clones that peaked on day 37.

V dropped 1 base and J dropped 1 base, with 14 bases sitting between them. Germline CDR1 and CDR2: SEHNR and FQNEAQ (reference sequence). This CDR3 has 16 amino acids. This clonotype was seen a handful of times. The antigen is undetermined. The source material was PBMCs or a T cell subset sorted from them (not recorded which). The J gene is TRBJ2-7, the V gene TRBV7-9; D possibly corresponds to TRBD2 (5 bases). The source is a man younger than 35 who had mild COVID-19 (a few samples of this study predate the infection). Cell type and time point are not known. CDR3 coding DNA: TGTGCCAGCAGCTTAGGTCTGAGGACGGGATCCTACGAGCAGTACTTC. Translated, it gives CASSLGLRTGSYEQYF.